Presented here are 23 T cell receptor beta chains from one specimen sequenced in a study of cytotoxic CD8 clonotypes in ibrutinib-treated CLL. Sequenced by immunoSEQ multiplex PCR; TCRdb stores in-frame clones only, minus some. The sample yields 130,000 or so clones, 60% to 85% seen once. Sequences were derived from PBMCs, sampled after 12 months of ibrutinib treatment. Source of these receptors: a human donor with chronic lymphocytic leukemia.

The chain employs TRBV7-2 and TRBJ2-6, with a possible D match to TRBD2 (7 bases). Germline V gene sequence: CDR1 SGHTA, CDR2 FQGNSA. With 5 bases removed from V and 4 bases from J, the gap between germline ends came to 18 bases. The CDR3 is 17 amino acids. In DNA, the CDR3 is TGTGCCAGCAGCCCCAGCAGGGGAGGGACAGGGGCCAACGTCCTGACTTTC. Residues: CASSPSRGGTGANVLTF.

The V and J genes are TRBV30 and TRBJ2-3; 10 nucleotides align to TRBD2. The CDR3 has 22 residues. Trimming took 1 base from V and 3 from J; bases not matched to a gene: 25. The germline V gene has CDR1 GTSNPN and CDR2 SVGIG (reference sequence). CDR3 nucleotides: TGTGCCTGGAGTGACCCGGGACTAGCGAGTAGTTTTGCTCGCGTTAGTACAGATACGCAGTATTTT. It is translated as CAWSDPGLASSFARVSTDTQYF.

This sequence joins TRBV7-3 and TRBJ2-1; D tentatively fits TRBD1 or TRBD2 (5 bases each). Germline CDR1 is SGHTA and CDR2 is FQGTGA. Deletions cut 1 base from V and 5 bases from J, with 12 bases between. The length of the CDR3 is 15 residues. The CDR3 sequence: CASSLSGWGNNEQFF. The CDR3 DNA reads TGTGCCAGCAGCTTAAGCGGGTGGGGGAACAATGAGCAGTTCTTC.

The chain has TRBV5-8 and TRBJ2-7; D not resolved. V gave up 2 bases and J gave up 0 bases, with 6 bases separating them. Germline values: CDR1 SGHTS, CDR2 YDEGEE. The CDR3 extends over 13 amino acids. This chain's CDR3 is CASSFLSSYEQYF. CDR3 DNA sequence: TGTGCCAGCAGCTTCCTGAGCTCCTACGAGCAGTACTTC. Complete variable domain (other parts from reference TRBV5-8 and TRBJ2-7): EAGVTQSPTHLIKTRGQQATLRCSPISGHTSVYWYQQALGLGLQFLLWYDEGEERNRGNFPPRFSGRQFPNYSSELNVNALELEDSALYLCASSFLSSYEQYFGPGTRLTVT.

The CDR3 DNA follows: TGCGCCAGCAGCAGAACGACAGACTCCTACGAGCAGTACTTC. Amino acids: CASSRTTDSYEQYF. The V and J genes are TRBV5-1 and TRBJ2-7, with a tentative D call TRBD1 (5 bases). CDR1 SGHRS and CDR2 YFSETQ come from the germline V gene. The CDR3 extends over 14 amino acids. Trimming pared 4 bases from V and 0 bases from J, leaving 11 bases between.

The CDR3: CASKGGRNTEAFF. The DNA of the CDR3 is TGTGCCAGTAAAGGGGGGCGGAACACTGAAGCTTTCTTT. The chain employs TRBV19 and TRBJ1-1, with D possibly being TRBD1 (6 bases). With 7 bases removed from V and 1 base from J, the gap between germline ends came to 10 bases. In germline, CDR1 is LNHDA, CDR2 SQIVND (reference sequence). This CDR3 is built from 13 residues.

The chain carries TRBV19 and TRBJ1-3; the D is unclear. Germline values: CDR1 LNHDA, CDR2 SQIVND (reference sequence). Deletions cut 7 bases from V and 1 base from J, with 11 bases between. CDR3 length equals 14 residues. CDR3 sequence (DNA): TGTGCCAGTATGGAACAGCCGTCTGGAAACACCATATATTTT. The encoded protein is CASMEQPSGNTIYF. Full variable domain (missing parts from reference TRBV19 and TRBJ1-3): DGGITQSPKYLFRKEGQNVTLSCEQNLNHDAMYWYRQDPGQGLRLIYYSQIVNDFQKGDIAEGYSVSREKKESFPLTVTSAQKNPTAFYLCASMEQPSGNTIYFGEGSWLTVV.

A single count supports this clone. Other DNA sequences in the sample encode the same CDR3. This sequence joins TRBV7-8 and TRBJ2-7; 10 positions agree with TRBD1. CDR3 length: 14 amino acids. CDR1 is SGHVS and CDR2 is FQNEAQ in the germline V gene. V was pared by 2 bases and J by 4 bases, with 2 bases of the junction left unmatched. CDR3 protein: CASSLRTGGYEQYF. CDR3 DNA sequence: TGTGCCAGCAGCTTAAGGACAGGGGGATACGAGCAGTACTTC.

This clone has just one count. The J gene is TRBJ1-5, the V gene TRBV28; a weak D match, TRBD1 (5 bases). The CDR3 runs to 15 residues. Trimming cost V 7 bases and J 1 base, with 14 bases left between them. Germline V gene data show CDR1 as MDHEN and CDR2 as SYDVKM. CDR3 residues: CASTPGGGSNQPQHF. The CDR3 DNA sequence: TGTGCCAGCACCCCCGGGGGAGGAAGCAATCAGCCCCAGCATTTT.

V is TRBV10-3 and J is TRBJ1-1; 10 nucleotides align to TRBD1. Per the germline V gene, CDR1 is ENHRY and CDR2 is SYGVKD. The CDR3 totals 17 residues. V gave up 6 bases and J gave up 8 bases; unmatched junction bases: 18. The CDR3 DNA reads TGTGCCATCAGACCGACAGGGGGCGGAGGAGTGGGGACCGAAGCTTTCTTT. This translates into CAIRPTGGGGVGTEAFF.

The chain is built from TRBV2 and TRBJ1-6; D perhaps matches TRBD1 (5 bases). The V and J ends lost 6 bases and 9 bases respectively, with 12 bases between them. The CDR3 has 13 residues. CDR1 SNHLY and CDR2 FYNNEI come from the germline V gene. CDR3 residues: CASRSGGGSPLHF. CDR3 DNA sequence: TGTGCCAGCAGGTCCGGGGGTGGTTCACCCCTCCACTTT.

The CDR3 DNA follows: TGTGCCAGCAGTTCCGGACAGAAGAACACTGAAGCTTTCTTT. This sequence encodes CASSSGQKNTEAFF. The V and J genes are TRBV13 and TRBJ1-1; weak D call: TRBD1 (6 bases). The CDR3 is 14 amino acids. V was shortened by 6 bases and J by 1 base, with 12 bases between the two germline ends. Germline V CDR1 and CDR2: PRHDT, FYEKMQ (reference sequence).

The V gene is TRBV6-6, the J gene TRBJ2-1; the D is unclear. The V and J ends lost 5 bases and 6 bases respectively, with 14 bases between them. This CDR3 has 14 residues. Germline V gene data show CDR1 as MNHNY and CDR2 as SVGAGI (reference sequence). The CDR3, as DNA: TGTGCCAGCAGTGGAGCGTTTAAGGGCAATGAGCAGTTCTTC. Translation: CASSGAFKGNEQFF.

The chain recombines TRBV7-8 with TRBJ1-2, with a weak D call TRBD1 (5 bases). Germline V gives CDR1 SGHVS, CDR2 FQNEAQ. This CDR3 has 16 amino acids. Trimming took off 4 bases at V and 0 bases at J, with 15 bases between the two ends. CDR3 protein: CASSSGGVFANYGYTF. CDR3 coding DNA: TGTGCCAGCAGCTCCGGGGGTGTTTTTGCTAACTATGGCTACACCTTC.

This clone was seen only a few times. This sequence joins TRBV7-9 and TRBJ1-3; possible D gene TRBD1, 6 bases. Germline-derived CDR1 and CDR2 are SEHNR and FQNEAQ (reference sequence). CDR3 length equals 15 residues. The V gene lost 4 bases and the J gene lost 5 bases, with 15 bases spanning the gap. The CDR3 coding sequence is TGTGCCAGCAGCTCCGAAGGGACACGGAGAAACACCATATATTTT. It specifies CASSSEGTRRNTIYF.

This chain links TRBV28 with TRBJ2-7; D remains unclear. This CDR3 comprises 15 residues. CDR1 and CDR2 (germline): MDHEN, SYDVKM. The germline V and J ends were trimmed by 2 bases and 0 bases, with 11 bases remaining between them. As DNA, the CDR3 is TGTGCCAGCAGTTTAGGCGCCTTAAACTCCTACGAGCAGTACTTC. This codes for CASSLGALNSYEQYF.

This clone was recorded a few times. The chain combines TRBV6-5 with TRBJ2-7; D perhaps matches TRBD2 (6 bases). The germline V and J ends were trimmed by 6 bases and 1 base, with 16 bases remaining between them. Germline-derived CDR1 and CDR2 are MNHEY and SVGAGI. The CDR3 length is 15 residues. This CDR3 is CASRYGGTLSYEQYF. In DNA, the CDR3 is TGTGCCAGCAGGTACGGGGGAACCTTATCCTACGAGCAGTACTTC.

The chain combines TRBV5-1 with TRBJ1-6; 8 positions match TRBD1. V dropped 4 bases and J dropped 10; count of bases not matched to a gene: 7. Germline assignment: CDR1 SGHRS and CDR2 YFSETQ. This CDR3 comprises 14 residues. In DNA, the CDR3 is TGCGCCAGCAGCATGGGGACAGGAGGATCACCCCTCCACTTT. Residues: CASSMGTGGSPLHF.

The DNA of the CDR3 is TGTGCCAGCAGCTCTGTGAGCGGGAGGACAGATACGCAGTATTTT. This codes for CASSSVSGRTDTQYF. The chain joins TRBV11-1 to TRBJ2-3, with TRBD2 matching over 9 bases. The trim removed 4 bases at V and 3 bases at J, leaving 5 bases unmatched. There are 15 residues in the CDR3. The germline CDR1 and CDR2 sequences are SGHAT and FQDESV (reference sequence).

This clone was counted a few times. The chain couples TRBV30 to TRBJ1-4; unclear D gene. Germline values: CDR1 GTSNPN, CDR2 SVGIG (reference sequence). The V and J ends lost 2 bases and 8 bases respectively, with 6 bases between them. The CDR3 length is 11 residues. The CDR3 DNA reads TGTGCCTGGAGTAATGGGGAAAAACTGTTTTTT. Translated, it gives CAWSNGEKLFF.

The rearrangement links TRBV7-2 to TRBJ2-7; TRBD1 aligns across 10 bases. The junction had 3 bases not matched to a gene; V was cut back by 5 bases and J by 2 bases. This CDR3 is 14 amino acids long. Germline V gene lookup returns CDR1 SGHTA and CDR2 FQGNSA. DNA of the CDR3: TGTGCCAGCAGCAAGACAGGGGGCCCCTACGAGCAGTACTTC. Translation: CASSKTGGPYEQYF.

The J gene is TRBJ2-5, the V gene TRBV9, with TRBD2 matching over 7 bases. Losses at the gene ends were 0 bases for V and 3 bases for J; bases not matched to a gene: 8. The CDR3 loop spans 16 amino acids. Germline V gene sequence: CDR1 SGDLS, CDR2 YYNGEE. The CDR3 nucleotides read TGTGCCAGCAGCGTAGCTATTTCCGGGGGGAAAGAGACCCAGTACTTC. Protein sequence: CASSVAISGGKETQYF.

In this sample, this clone turned up once. J is TRBJ2-7 and V is TRBV30; possibly TRBD2 for D (6 bases). The CDR3 spans 14 residues. V was pared by 1 base and J by 2 bases, with 12 bases between. Germline CDR1 is GTSNPN and CDR2 is SVGIG (reference sequence). The CDR3 sequence: CAWSGGEAAYEQYF. As DNA, the CDR3 is TGTGCCTGGAGTGGGGGGGAGGCGGCCTACGAGCAGTACTTC. Looking up the rest from reference TRBV30 and TRBJ2-7 gives the full variable domain: SQTIHQWPATLVQPVGSPLSLECTVEGTSNPNLYWYRQAAGRGLQLLFYSVGIGQISSEVPQNLSASRPQDRQFILSSKKLLLSDSGFYLCAWSGGEAAYEQYFGPGTRLTVT.